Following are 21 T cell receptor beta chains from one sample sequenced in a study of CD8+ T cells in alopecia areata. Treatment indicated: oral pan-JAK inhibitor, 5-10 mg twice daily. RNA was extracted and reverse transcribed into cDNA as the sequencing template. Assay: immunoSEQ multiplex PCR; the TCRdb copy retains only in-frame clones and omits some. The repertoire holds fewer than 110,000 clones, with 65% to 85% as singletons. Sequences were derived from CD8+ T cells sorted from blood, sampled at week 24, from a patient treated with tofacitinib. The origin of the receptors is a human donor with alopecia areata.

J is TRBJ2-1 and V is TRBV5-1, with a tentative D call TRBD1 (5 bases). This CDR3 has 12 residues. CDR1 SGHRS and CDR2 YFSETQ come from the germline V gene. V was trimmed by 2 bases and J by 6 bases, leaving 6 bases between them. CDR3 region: CASSFRVNEQFF. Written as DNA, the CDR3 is TGCGCCAGCAGCTTCAGGGTCAATGAGCAGTTCTTC.

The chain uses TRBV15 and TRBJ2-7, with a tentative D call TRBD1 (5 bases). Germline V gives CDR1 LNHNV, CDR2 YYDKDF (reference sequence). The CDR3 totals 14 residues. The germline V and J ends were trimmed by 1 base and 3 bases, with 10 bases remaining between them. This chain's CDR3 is CATSRGRGVYEQYF. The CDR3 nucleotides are TGTGCCACCAGCAGAGGTAGGGGCGTCTACGAGCAGTACTTC.

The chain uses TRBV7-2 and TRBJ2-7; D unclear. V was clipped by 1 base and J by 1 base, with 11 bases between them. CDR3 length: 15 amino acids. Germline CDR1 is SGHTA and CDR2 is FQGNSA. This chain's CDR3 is CASSLGPRGSYEQYF. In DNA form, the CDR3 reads TGTGCCAGCAGCTTAGGGCCGCGAGGTTCCTACGAGCAGTACTTC.

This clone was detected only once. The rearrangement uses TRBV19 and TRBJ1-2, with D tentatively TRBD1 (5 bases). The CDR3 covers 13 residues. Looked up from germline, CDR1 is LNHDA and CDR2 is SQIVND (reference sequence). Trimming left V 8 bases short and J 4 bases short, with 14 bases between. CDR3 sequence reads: CASSPAGSYGYTF. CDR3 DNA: TGTGCCAGTTCTCCGGCAGGGTCCTATGGCTACACCTTC.

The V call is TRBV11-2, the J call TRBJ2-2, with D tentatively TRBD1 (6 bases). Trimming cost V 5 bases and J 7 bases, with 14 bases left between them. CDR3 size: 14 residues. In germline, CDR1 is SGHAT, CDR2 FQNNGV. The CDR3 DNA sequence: TGTGCCAGCAGCGTACAGGGAATGGGCGGGGAGCTGTTTTTT. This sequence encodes CASSVQGMGGELFF.

CDR3 coding DNA: TGCGCCAGCAGCTTGGGGGATTATGGCTACACCTTC. Its protein product is CASSLGDYGYTF. This sequence joins TRBV5-1 and TRBJ1-2; D remains ambiguous. Trimming pared 0 bases from V and 5 bases from J, leaving 5 bases between. This CDR3 is built from 12 residues. CDR1 SGHRS and CDR2 YFSETQ come from the germline V gene. Drawing the rest from reference TRBV5-1 and TRBJ1-2, the complete variable domain is KAGVTQTPRYLIKTRGQQVTLSCSPISGHRSVSWYQQTPGQGLQFLFEYFSETQRNKGNFPGRFSGRQFSNSRSEMNVSTLELGDSALYLCASSLGDYGYTFGSGTRLTVV.

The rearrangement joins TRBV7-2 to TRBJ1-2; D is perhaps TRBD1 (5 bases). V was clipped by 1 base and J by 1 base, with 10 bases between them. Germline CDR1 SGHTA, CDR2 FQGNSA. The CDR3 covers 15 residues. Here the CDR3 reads CASSLEVQGNYGYTF. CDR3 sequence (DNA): TGTGCCAGCAGCTTAGAGGTGCAGGGTAACTATGGCTACACCTTC.

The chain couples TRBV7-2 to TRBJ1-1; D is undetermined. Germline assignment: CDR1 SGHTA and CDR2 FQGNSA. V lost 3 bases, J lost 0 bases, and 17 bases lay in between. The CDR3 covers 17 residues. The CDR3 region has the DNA TGTGCCAGCAGCTTGCCCTCCGCGCGGGCGATGAACACTGAAGCTTTCTTT. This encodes CASSLPSARAMNTEAFF.

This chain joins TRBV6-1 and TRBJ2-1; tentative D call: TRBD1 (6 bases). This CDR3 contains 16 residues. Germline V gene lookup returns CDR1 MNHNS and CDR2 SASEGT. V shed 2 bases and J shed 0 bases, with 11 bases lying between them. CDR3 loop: CASSETGQSSYNEQFF. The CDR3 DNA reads TGTGCCAGCAGTGAAACAGGGCAAAGCTCCTACAATGAGCAGTTCTTC.

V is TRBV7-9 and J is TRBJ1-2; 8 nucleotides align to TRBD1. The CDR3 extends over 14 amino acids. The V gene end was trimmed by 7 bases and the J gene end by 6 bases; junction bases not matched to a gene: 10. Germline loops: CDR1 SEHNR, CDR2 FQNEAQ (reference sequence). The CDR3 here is CASILLDRENGYTF. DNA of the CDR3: TGTGCCAGCATACTACTGGACAGGGAGAATGGCTACACCTTC.

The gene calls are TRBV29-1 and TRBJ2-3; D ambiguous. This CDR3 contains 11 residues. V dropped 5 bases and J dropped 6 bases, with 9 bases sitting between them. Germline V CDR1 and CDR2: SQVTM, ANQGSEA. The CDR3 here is CSVSMWDTQYF. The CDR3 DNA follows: TGCAGCGTTTCAATGTGGGATACGCAGTATTTT.

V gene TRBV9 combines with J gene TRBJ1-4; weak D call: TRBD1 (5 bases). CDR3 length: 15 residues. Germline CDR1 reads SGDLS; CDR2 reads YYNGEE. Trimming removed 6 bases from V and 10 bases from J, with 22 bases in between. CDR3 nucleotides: TGTGCCAGCACCGATAGCCGGGGCGCGGGGGGAAAACTGTTTTTT. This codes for CASTDSRGAGGKLFF.

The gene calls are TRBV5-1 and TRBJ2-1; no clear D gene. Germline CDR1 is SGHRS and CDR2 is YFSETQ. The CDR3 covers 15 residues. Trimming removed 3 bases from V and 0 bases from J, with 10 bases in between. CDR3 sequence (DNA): TGCGCCAGCAGCTCCCCGGTAAGCTCCTACAATGAGCAGTTCTTC. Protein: CASSSPVSSYNEQFF.

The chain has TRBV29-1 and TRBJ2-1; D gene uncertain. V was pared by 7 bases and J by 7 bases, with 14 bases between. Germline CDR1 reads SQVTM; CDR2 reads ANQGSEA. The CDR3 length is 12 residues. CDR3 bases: TGCAGCGGGAACCTATGGGGAAATGAGCAGTTCTTC. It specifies CSGNLWGNEQFF.

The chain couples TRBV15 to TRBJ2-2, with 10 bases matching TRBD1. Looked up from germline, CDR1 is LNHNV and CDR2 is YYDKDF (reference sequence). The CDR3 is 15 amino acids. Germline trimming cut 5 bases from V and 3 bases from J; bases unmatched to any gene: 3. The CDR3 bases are TGTGCCACCAGCTTGACAGGGGGCTACACCGGGGAGCTGTTTTTT. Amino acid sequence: CATSLTGGYTGELFF.

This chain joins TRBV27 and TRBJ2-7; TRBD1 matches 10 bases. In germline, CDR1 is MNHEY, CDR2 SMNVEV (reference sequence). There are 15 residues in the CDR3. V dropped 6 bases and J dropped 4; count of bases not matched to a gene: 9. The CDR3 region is CASSLLGQGFYEQYF. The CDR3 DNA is TGTGCCAGCAGCCTATTGGGACAGGGGTTTTACGAGCAGTACTTC.

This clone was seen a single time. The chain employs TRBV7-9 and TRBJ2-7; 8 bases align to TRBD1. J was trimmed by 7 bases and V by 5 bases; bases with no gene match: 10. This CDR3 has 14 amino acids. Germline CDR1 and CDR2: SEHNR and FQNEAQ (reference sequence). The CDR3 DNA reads TGTGCCAGCAGCCCAACAGGGGGGTTTCCGGAGCAGTACTTC. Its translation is CASSPTGGFPEQYF.

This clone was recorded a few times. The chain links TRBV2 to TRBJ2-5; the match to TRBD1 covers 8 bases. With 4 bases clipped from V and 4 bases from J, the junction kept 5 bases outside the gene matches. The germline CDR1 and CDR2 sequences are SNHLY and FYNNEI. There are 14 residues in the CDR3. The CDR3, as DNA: TGTGCCAGCAGTGTTGGACAGGGCCCAGAGACCCAGTACTTC. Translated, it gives CASSVGQGPETQYF.

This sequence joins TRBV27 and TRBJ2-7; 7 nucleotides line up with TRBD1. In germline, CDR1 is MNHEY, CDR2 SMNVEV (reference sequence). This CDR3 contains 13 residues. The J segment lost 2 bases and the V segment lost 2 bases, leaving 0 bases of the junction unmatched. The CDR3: CASSLGTAYEQYF. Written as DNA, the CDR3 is TGTGCCAGCAGTTTAGGGACAGCCTACGAGCAGTACTTC.

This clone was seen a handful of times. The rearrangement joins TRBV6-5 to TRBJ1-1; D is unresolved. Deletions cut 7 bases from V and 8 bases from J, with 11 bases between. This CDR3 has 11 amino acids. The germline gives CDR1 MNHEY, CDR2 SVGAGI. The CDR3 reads CASIYGREAFF. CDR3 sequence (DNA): TGTGCCAGCATCTACGGGCGGGAAGCTTTCTTT.

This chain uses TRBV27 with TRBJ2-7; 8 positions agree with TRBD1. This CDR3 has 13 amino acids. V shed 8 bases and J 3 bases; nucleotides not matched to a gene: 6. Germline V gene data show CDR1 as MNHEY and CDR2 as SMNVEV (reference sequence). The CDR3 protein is CASGTGPLYEQYF. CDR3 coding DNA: TGTGCCAGCGGGACAGGCCCTCTCTACGAGCAGTACTTC.